The entry that follows covers one T cell receptor beta chain sequence. Its antigen is unidentified. This entry comes from a study of blood T cells in healthy people across ages. Overall study results and limits: Naive T cell percentage strongly correlated with TCR beta diversity.

With 3 bases clipped from V and 1 base from J, the junction kept 12 bases outside the gene matches. The CDR3 contains 19 residues. From germline, CDR1 is SGDLS and CDR2 YYNGEE. Through a sample-barcoded 5' primer and a J-beta primer mix, a second PCR was run for roughly 6 to 12 cycles. Sequencing of every sample gave 2.5 million or more CDR3-containing paired-end reads. TCRdb re-derived calls from the 5' RACE reads in MiXCR, one entry per CDR3 protein. The sample lists 600,000 to 1,000,000 distinct CDR3 sequences, 55% to 75% seen once, with 20% to 25% in the top ten. The J gene is TRBJ2-6, the V gene TRBV9; 8 bases agree with TRBD1. The sample consisted of blood. The clonotype was recovered from a man in his thirties or forties in good health. The DNA of the CDR3 is TGTGCCAGCAGCGGTCCGGCACAGGGGGTTAGGTCTGGGGCCAACGTCCTGACTTTC. Amino acids: CASSGPAQGVRSGANVLTF.